The 26 T cell receptor beta chains in this list originate from one sample, sequenced in a study of T cells after yellow fever vaccination. TCRdb reprocessed the 5' RACE reads via MiXCR and lists one record per CDR3 protein. Of 340,000 or so distinct CDR3 sequences detected, under 15% appear once; the ten largest clones hold 2.5% to 4%. The sample consisted of CD4+ T cells sorted from PBMCs, taken 15 days after the yellow fever booster vaccination. The origin of the receptors is a young man who received the YFV17D yellow fever vaccine.

This clonotype was seen a single time. The chain combines TRBV19 with TRBJ2-5; D gene ambiguous. Germline V gene sequence: CDR1 LNHDA, CDR2 SQIVND (reference sequence). The CDR3 has 11 residues. Trimming pared 3 bases from V and 9 bases from J, leaving 8 bases between. CDR3: CASSIGEAQYF. As DNA, the CDR3 is TGTGCCAGTAGTATTGGCGAGGCCCAGTACTTC.

This clonotype turned up a few times. The chain carries TRBV4-3 and TRBJ2-5, with TRBD1 matching 7 bases. CDR1 and CDR2 (germline): LGHNA, YSLEER. The trim removed 1 base at V and 9 bases at J, leaving 8 bases unmatched. The CDR3 sequence is 14 residues long. The CDR3: CASSQVTQTGAQYF. The CDR3 DNA is TGCGCCAGCAGCCAAGTTACCCAAACAGGGGCCCAGTACTTC.

There are a few counts of this clonotype. The V call is TRBV2, the J call TRBJ1-5; D might be TRBD1 (5 bases). Trimming removed 5 bases at V and 4 bases at J, with 12 bases between. The CDR3 is 14 residues long. CDR1 and CDR2 from the germline V gene are SNHLY and FYNNEI. Here the CDR3 reads CASSTGRVNQPQHF. The DNA for the CDR3 is TGTGCCAGCAGTACTGGCAGGGTAAATCAGCCCCAGCATTTT.

This clonotype has more than one count but fewer than ten. The CDR3 DNA is TGTGCCAGCAGCCAAAAGAACACCGGGGAGCTGTTTTTT. Translated: CASSQKNTGELFF. The chain recombines TRBV14 with TRBJ2-2; no clear D gene. V was cut by 2 bases and J by 1 base, with 2 bases left in between. Germline assignment: CDR1 SGHDN and CDR2 FVKESK. There are 13 residues in the CDR3. The full variable domain, completed using reference TRBV14 and TRBJ2-2, is EAGVTQFPSHSVIEKGQTVTLRCDPISGHDNLYWYRRVMGKEIKFLLHFVKESKQDESGMPNNRFLAERTGGTYSTLKVQPAELEDSGVYFCASSQKNTGELFFGEGSRLTVL.

The rearrangement links TRBV4-1 to TRBJ2-1; maybe TRBD2 (6 bases). Trimming cost V 3 bases and J 8 bases, with 11 bases left between them. The CDR3 extends over 13 amino acids. CDR1 is MGHRA, CDR2 YSYEKL, per germline. The CDR3 sequence: CASSHPPGDEQFF. In DNA form, the CDR3 reads TGCGCCAGCAGCCATCCCCCGGGGGATGAGCAGTTCTTC.

V usage is TRBV9 and J usage is TRBJ2-1; no firm D call. Germline V gene lookup returns CDR1 SGDLS and CDR2 YYNGEE. The CDR3 sequence is 15 residues long. V was clipped by 0 bases and J by 0 bases, with 7 bases between them. The CDR3 reads CASSVELVSYNEQFF. The CDR3 region has the DNA TGTGCCAGCAGCGTAGAGTTAGTCTCCTACAATGAGCAGTTCTTC.

The J gene is TRBJ2-1, the V gene TRBV5-1, with TRBD2 identical over 7 bases. The CDR3 contains 16 residues. V was clipped by 3 bases and J by 6 bases; unmatched bases: 12. CDR1 SGHRS and CDR2 YFSETQ come from the germline V gene. The CDR3 is CASSSPGRGSGNEQFF. The CDR3 coding sequence is TGCGCCAGCAGCTCCCCGGGGCGGGGGAGCGGCAATGAGCAGTTCTTC.

This clonotype was recorded many times. The CDR3, as DNA: TGTGCCAGCAGCCTTACGCAGGGGGCGAACACTGAAGCTTTCTTT. It is translated as CASSLTQGANTEAFF. V is TRBV5-8 and J is TRBJ1-1; TRBD1 matches 8 bases. Looked up from germline, CDR1 is SGHTS and CDR2 is YDEGEE. The CDR3 covers 15 residues. Trimming at V came to 4 bases and at J to 1 base, leaving 6 bases not matched to a gene.

V and J are TRBV19 and TRBJ2-2; unclear D gene. The CDR3 spans 12 residues. V gave up 9 bases and J gave up 3 bases, with 8 bases separating them. Germline CDR1 and CDR2: LNHDA and SQIVND (reference sequence). The CDR3 reads CASQGHTGELFF. The CDR3 nucleotides read TGTGCCAGCCAAGGGCACACCGGGGAGCTGTTTTTT.

This clonotype was observed a few times. The genes are TRBV7-8 and TRBJ2-3; D ambiguous. The CDR3 totals 16 residues. Trimming shortened V by 5 bases and J by 0 bases, and 15 bases separated the two germline ends. CDR1 is SGHVS and CDR2 is FQNEAQ in the germline V gene. The CDR3 region is CASSPPRAASTDTQYF. The CDR3 DNA follows: TGTGCCAGCAGCCCCCCAAGGGCAGCTAGCACAGATACGCAGTATTTT.

This clonotype turned up a few times. This sequence joins TRBV25-1 and TRBJ1-6; 12 positions match TRBD1. This CDR3 is 15 amino acids long. From germline, CDR1 is MGHDK and CDR2 SYGVNS. The trim removed 3 bases at V and 7 bases at J, leaving 1 base unmatched. The DNA for the CDR3 is TGTGCCAGCAGTGAGGGGACAGGGGGCAATTCACCCCTCCACTTT. This encodes CASSEGTGGNSPLHF.

This clonotype showed up just a few times. The chain has TRBV20-1 and TRBJ2-3, with 8 bases lining up with TRBD2. The CDR3 length is 14 residues. V dropped 6 bases and J dropped 0; count of bases not matched to a gene: 5. From germline, CDR1 is DFQATT and CDR2 SNEGSKA (reference sequence). CDR3 DNA: TGCAGTGCGGAGTTAGCGGGGAGCACAGATACGCAGTATTTT. Its translation is CSAELAGSTDTQYF.

The chain recombines TRBV6-2 or TRBV6-3 with TRBJ2-7, with 7 bases identical to TRBD2. CDR1 and CDR2 from the germline V gene are MNHEY and SVGEGT. This CDR3 spans 15 amino acids. J was trimmed by 3 bases and V by 6 bases; bases with no gene match: 11. Here the CDR3 reads CASSAWEGPIYEQYV. CDR3 DNA: TGTGCCAGCAGCGCTTGGGAGGGGCCCATCTACGAGCAGTACGTC.

This clonotype was detected many times. V is TRBV12-3 or TRBV12-4 and J is TRBJ1-1, with D tentatively TRBD1 (6 bases). V lost 6 bases to trimming and J lost 2 bases, with 13 bases between them. CDR3 length equals 14 residues. CDR3 DNA sequence: TGTGCCAGCAGCGCCGGGACAAGAAACACTGAAGCTTTCTTT. Its translation is CASSAGTRNTEAFF.

The CDR3 coding sequence is TGCAGTGCTAGAGTCACCTCGATGTACGAGCAGTACTTC. This codes for CSARVTSMYEQYF. This sequence joins TRBV20-1 and TRBJ2-7; no clear D. Trimming pared 1 base from V and 4 bases from J, leaving 11 bases between. This CDR3 is built from 13 residues. Germline lookup yields CDR1 DFQATT and CDR2 SNEGSKA (reference sequence).

This clonotype was detected a few times. The chain joins TRBV2 to TRBJ1-2; no firm D call. V shed 5 bases and J shed 7 bases, with 8 bases lying between them. The CDR3 runs to 11 residues. In germline, CDR1 is SNHLY, CDR2 FYNNEI. The CDR3 coding sequence is TGTGCCAGCAGTTCAATATCTGGCTACACCTTC. Protein product: CASSSISGYTF.

The chain combines TRBV21-1 with TRBJ1-5; no check of the table's D call, TRBD1, against the DNA was made. TRBV21-1 is flagged as a pseudogene. This CDR3 is 16 amino acids long. CDR3 in DNA: TGTGCCAGCAGCAAACGTGACAATCCCGTCAATCAGCCCCAGCATTTT. It yields the protein CASSKRDNPVNQPQHF.

The V gene is TRBV11-2, the J gene TRBJ2-3; possible D gene TRBD2, 6 bases. CDR3 length: 11 residues. CDR1 and CDR2 from the germline V gene are SGHAT and FQNNGV. V lost 10 bases to trimming and J lost 4 bases, with 9 bases between them. The CDR3 bases are TGTGCCAAAGGAGGGGCAGATACGCAGTATTTT. This codes for CAKGGADTQYF.

The gene calls are TRBV5-1 and TRBJ1-4, with 9 bases matching TRBD1. CDR1 and CDR2 (germline): SGHRS, YFSETQ. This CDR3 is built from 16 residues. Losses at the gene ends were 4 bases for V and 5 bases for J; bases not matched to a gene: 9. The CDR3 DNA is TGCGCCAGCAGCGTGCTACAGGGGGCTTTGAATGAAAAACTGTTTTTT. Amino acid sequence: CASSVLQGALNEKLFF.

This clonotype occurred a few times. This chain connects TRBV21-1 to TRBJ2-3; no check of the table's D call, TRBD2, against the DNA was made. TRBV21-1 has pseudogene status. This CDR3 has 18 amino acids. As DNA, the CDR3 is TGTGCCAGCAGCAAAGCGCCGGGGTCTCGTAGGGCCCCAGATACGCAGTATTTT. It translates to CASSKAPGSRRAPDTQYF.

V usage is TRBV12-3 or TRBV12-4 and J usage is TRBJ1-5; 9 positions agree with TRBD1. This CDR3 region has 15 residues. The junction had 6 bases not matched to a gene; V was cut back by 3 bases and J by 6 bases. CDR3 coding DNA: TGTGCCAGCAGTTTCGGTAGGACAGGGGTTCAGCCCCAGCATTTT. Protein: CASSFGRTGVQPQHF.

This clonotype was detected a few times. CDR3 in amino acids: CASIRTSGGFEQYV. CDR3 sequence (DNA): TGTGCCAGCATTAGGACTAGCGGGGGTTTCGAGCAGTACGTC. The chain carries TRBV28 and TRBJ2-7; the match to TRBD2 covers 13 bases. J lost 6 bases, V lost 7 bases, and 6 bases had no gene match. The CDR3 sequence is 14 residues long. The germline CDR1 and CDR2 sequences are MDHEN and SYDVKM.

The sample holds many counts of this clonotype. CDR3 protein: CASSSTGSGEQFF. The CDR3 DNA sequence: TGTGCCAGCAGTTCAACAGGGTCGGGTGAGCAGTTCTTC. V gene TRBV6-6 combines with J gene TRBJ2-1; a weak D match, TRBD1 (6 bases). Trimming removed 4 bases at V and 9 bases at J, with 13 bases between. Germline V gene lookup returns CDR1 MNHNY and CDR2 SVGAGI (reference sequence). The CDR3 totals 13 residues.

The genes are TRBV5-1 and TRBJ1-5; D perhaps matches TRBD1 (6 bases). The CDR3 is 15 amino acids. Trimming left V 0 bases short and J 4 bases short, with 11 bases between. The germline gives CDR1 SGHRS, CDR2 YFSETQ. In nucleotides, the CDR3 is TGCGCCAGCAGCTTGGACACAGGGACTAATCAGCCCCAGCATTTT. Protein product: CASSLDTGTNQPQHF.

This clonotype was detected ten times or more. The chain couples TRBV4-2 to TRBJ2-3; D remains ambiguous. Per the germline V gene, CDR1 is LGHNA and CDR2 is YNFKEQ. There are 15 residues in the CDR3. V dropped 0 bases and J dropped 6 bases, with 13 bases sitting between them. Here the CDR3 reads CASSQDRVSTDTQYF. CDR3 bases: TGTGCCAGCAGCCAAGATCGTGTTTCGACCGATACGCAGTATTTT.

This clonotype was seen a handful of times. The gene calls are TRBV7-8 and TRBJ1-3; the D gene is possibly TRBD1 (6 bases). In germline, CDR1 is SGHVS, CDR2 FQNEAQ. V lost 1 base and J lost 4, with 11 bases in between. The CDR3 consists of 15 residues. The CDR3 bases are TGTGCCAGCAGCTTAGGGCGGGGGACAGGAAACACCATATATTTT. It translates to CASSLGRGTGNTIYF. The full variable domain, completed using reference TRBV7-8 and TRBJ1-3, is GAGVSQSPRYKVAKRGQDVALRCDPISGHVSLFWYQQALGQGPEFLTYFQNEAQLDKSGLPSDRFFAERPEGSVSTLKIQRTQQEDSAVYLCASSLGRGTGNTIYFGEGSWLTVV.